This section outlines one TCR beta chain sequence together with its context. Antigen unknown. Sequenced by immunoSEQ multiplex PCR; TCRdb stores in-frame clones only, minus some. The sample consists of around 70,000 clones, over 75% of them appearing once. Focal radiation plus CTLA-4 blockade with ipilimumab was administered to patients who had chemo-refractory metastatic non-small-cell lung cancer. This specimen comes from a study of radiotherapy plus CTLA-4 blockade in lung cancer. The study, taken as a whole, reports: Following radiotherapy plus ipilimumab, tumor-derived TCR clones expanded in the blood.

The material sequenced was peripheral blood, taken from a patient treated with radiotherapy plus ipilimumab. This TCR derives from a human donor with non-small cell lung cancer that progressed on radiotherapy plus ipilimumab.

In DNA form, the CDR3 reads TGTGCCAGCAGCTTAGCCTGGGGAACCTCCACAGATACGCAGTATTTT. It encodes CASSLAWGTSTDTQYF. The chain links TRBV11-2 to TRBJ2-3; no reliable D call. In germline, CDR1 is SGHAT, CDR2 FQNNGV. Trimming pared 1 base from V and 2 bases from J, leaving 13 bases between. The CDR3 covers 16 residues.